The 20 T cell receptor beta chains reported below all come from one sample, sequenced in a study of T cell clonotyping in hematopoietic cell transplantation (dated by TCRdb to the early 2020s). The library was produced with the immunoSEQ multiplex PCR assay. Imported from immuneACCESS, the table was reduced by TCRdb to in-frame sequences with V and J called. These copies leave out some clones; in studies compared against another copy, an unresolved V gene accounts for under half, and the cause of the remainder is not known. In this sample the table shows roughly 45,000 clones, just over 85% of which occur a single time. Around 5.5% of the sample is held by the ten biggest clonotypes. Explained via the paper, the time point label denotes: recipient sample about 28 days before transplant, after cytoreduction. The input for sequencing was peripheral blood mononuclear cells, taken before stem cell transplant. These receptors were taken from a man aged 55 to 70 with biphenotypic leukemia. Some clones in this sample may be carry-over from other donors' samples.

The chain employs TRBV5-1 and TRBJ1-4; possible D gene TRBD1, 5 bases. The germline CDR1 and CDR2 sequences are SGHRS and YFSETQ. V gave up 0 bases and J gave up 2 bases, with 8 bases separating them. The CDR3 totals 15 residues. The CDR3 DNA follows: TGCGCCAGCAGCTTGGAGGCAGGGACTAATGAAAAACTGTTTTTT. Amino acids: CASSLEAGTNEKLFF.

This chain links TRBV30 with TRBJ1-2; a weak D match, TRBD1 (6 bases). The CDR3 loop spans 15 amino acids. CDR1 is GTSNPN, CDR2 SVGIG, per germline (reference sequence). V was clipped by 0 bases and J by 8 bases, with 19 bases between them. In nucleotides, the CDR3 is TGTGCCTGGAGTGTGCGACAGGACACCCCCCGGGGCTACACCTTC. Its translation is CAWSVRQDTPRGYTF.

As to this clone: Its ends do not fully match the called genes, so a read error is possible. The V and J genes are TRBV30 and TRBJ1-1, with 7 bases that match TRBD1. CDR1 is GTSNPN and CDR2 is SVGIG in the germline V gene (reference sequence). This CDR3 is 11 amino acids long. Here the CDR3 reads CAWSLAAGGIF. CDR3 coding DNA: TGTGCCTGGAGCCTAGCGGCAGGGGGTATATTT. The full variable domain, rest sourced from reference TRBV30 and TRBJ1-1, is SQTIHQWPATLVQPVGSPLSLECTVEGTSNPNLYWYRQAAGRGLQLLFYSVGIGQISSEVPQNLSASRPQDRQFILSSKKLLLSDSGFYLCAWSLAAGGIFGQGTRLTVV.

V is TRBV4-2 and J is TRBJ2-3; the match to TRBD2 covers 11 bases. There are 15 residues in the CDR3. With 5 bases clipped from V and 4 bases from J, the junction kept 5 bases outside the gene matches. The germline V gene encodes CDR1 LGHNA and CDR2 YNFKEQ. DNA for the CDR3: TGTGCCAGCAGCAAACTAGCGGGAGACTCAGATACGCAGTATTTT. This gives the protein CASSKLAGDSDTQYF.

The chain couples TRBV1 to TRBJ2-2; the table's D call, TRBD2, was not checked against the DNA. TRBV1 is described as a pseudogene. The CDR3 consists of 17 residues. The DNA for the CDR3 is TGCACCAGCAGGGTTCCCGGTTCCGGGAGTCCCCCCGGGGAGCTGTTTTTT. This encodes CTSRVPGSGSPPGELFF.

V and J are TRBV27 and TRBJ2-1; D perhaps matches TRBD2 (5 bases). Trimming left V 4 bases short and J 3 bases short, with 7 bases between. Per the germline V gene, CDR1 is MNHEY and CDR2 is SMNVEV (reference sequence). The CDR3 covers 13 residues. This CDR3 reads CASSSRVYNEQFF. DNA of the CDR3: TGTGCCAGCAGTTCGCGGGTCTACAATGAGCAGTTCTTC.

The V call is TRBV30, the J call TRBJ1-5; 10 bases are shared with TRBD1. CDR3 length: 15 amino acids. V was clipped by 2 bases and J by 2 bases; unmatched bases: 3. Germline CDR1 is GTSNPN and CDR2 is SVGIG (reference sequence). For the CDR3, the DNA is TGTGCCTGGAGTTGGGGGACAGGGGGCAATCAGCCCCAGCATTTT. It translates to CAWSWGTGGNQPQHF. The whole variable domain, remainder taken from reference TRBV30 and TRBJ1-5, is SQTIHQWPATLVQPVGSPLSLECTVEGTSNPNLYWYRQAAGRGLQLLFYSVGIGQISSEVPQNLSASRPQDRQFILSSKKLLLSDSGFYLCAWSWGTGGNQPQHFGDGTRLSIL.

The chain couples TRBV30 to TRBJ1-5; the match to TRBD1 covers 7 bases. This CDR3 has 13 amino acids. Trimming removed 0 bases from V and 7 bases from J; junction bases left unmatched: 3. In germline, CDR1 is GTSNPN, CDR2 SVGIG (reference sequence). The chain's CDR3 is CAWSVPDRQPQHF. The CDR3 coding sequence is TGTGCCTGGAGTGTACCGGACAGGCAGCCCCAGCATTTT.

This sequence joins TRBV7-2 and TRBJ2-1; perhaps D is TRBD1 or TRBD2 (5 bases each). The CDR3 extends over 16 amino acids. V was clipped by 2 bases and J by 3 bases, with 14 bases between them. The germline V gene has CDR1 SGHTA and CDR2 FQGNSA. In DNA, the CDR3 is TGTGCCAGCAGCTTAAGCTCCGGGACCTACTACAATGAGCAGTTCTTC. Translating gives CASSLSSGTYYNEQFF.

V usage is TRBV4-3 and J usage is TRBJ2-7; 7 bases are shared with TRBD2. This CDR3 has 15 residues. CDR1 and CDR2 from the germline V gene are LGHNA and YSLEER. Germline trimming cut 1 base from V and 2 bases from J; bases unmatched to any gene: 5. The CDR3 reads CASSQGASGPYEQYF. The DNA for the CDR3 is TGCGCCAGCAGCCAAGGGGCTAGCGGACCCTACGAGCAGTACTTC.

The rearrangement uses TRBV28 and TRBJ2-3; the match to TRBD1 covers 7 bases. This CDR3 comprises 15 residues. CDR1 and CDR2 (germline): MDHEN, SYDVKM. With V trimmed by 11 bases and J by 2 bases, 13 bases remained unmatched. The CDR3 loop is CACSWLGQDTDTQYF. The DNA for the CDR3 is TGTGCCTGCTCTTGGCTCGGACAGGACACAGATACGCAGTATTTT.

The chain is built from TRBV6-5 and TRBJ2-7; D is possibly TRBD1 (6 bases). V was cut by 2 bases and J by 7 bases, with 12 bases left in between. CDR1 and CDR2 from the germline V gene are MNHEY and SVGAGI. The CDR3 has 13 residues. The CDR3, as DNA: TGTGCCAGCAGTTACCCAGGGGCGTTGGAGCAGTACTTC. The encoded protein is CASSYPGALEQYF.

This chain connects TRBV30 to TRBJ2-2, with TRBD2 as a possible D gene (7 bases). Germline V gives CDR1 GTSNPN, CDR2 SVGIG (reference sequence). Trimming pared 2 bases from V and 6 bases from J, leaving 10 bases between. CDR3 length: 13 residues. CDR3 bases: TGTGCCTGGAGTTGGGGGGGGCCCGGGGAGCTGTTTTTT. Its translation: CAWSWGGPGELFF.

This chain links TRBV5-1 with TRBJ1-4; D might be TRBD1 (6 bases). This CDR3 spans 15 amino acids. Germline V gives CDR1 SGHRS, CDR2 YFSETQ. V lost 0 bases, J lost 5 bases, and 11 bases lay in between. The CDR3 DNA follows: TGCGCCAGCAGCTTGGCGCGACAGGCGAATGAAAAACTGTTTTTT. Its protein product is CASSLARQANEKLFF.

The chain couples TRBV4-3 to TRBJ1-2, with 8 bases lining up with TRBD1. The V gene's germline CDR1 is LGHNA and CDR2 YSLEER. With V trimmed by 0 bases and J by 8 bases, 8 bases remained unmatched. The CDR3 contains 15 residues. In DNA form, the CDR3 reads TGCGCCAGCAGCCAAGATCGACAGGGGCAGGAGGGCTACACCTTC. Translated, it gives CASSQDRQGQEGYTF.

The rearrangement joins TRBV19 to TRBJ2-2, with D possibly matching TRBD1 (5 bases). CDR3 length: 14 amino acids. The V end lost 7 bases, the J end lost 1 base, and 10 bases lay between the germline ends. Germline V gives CDR1 LNHDA, CDR2 SQIVND (reference sequence). The CDR3 DNA reads TGTGCCAGTACCCACCAGGGGAACACCGGGGAGCTGTTTTTT. Translation gives CASTHQGNTGELFF. Full variable domain (missing parts from reference TRBV19 and TRBJ2-2): DGGITQSPKYLFRKEGQNVTLSCEQNLNHDAMYWYRQDPGQGLRLIYYSQIVNDFQKGDIAEGYSVSREKKESFPLTVTSAQKNPTAFYLCASTHQGNTGELFFGEGSRLTVL.

The chain employs TRBV10-3 and TRBJ1-2; D remains unclear. Germline assignment: CDR1 ENHRY and CDR2 SYGVKD. V lost 5 bases and J lost 8, with 18 bases in between. The CDR3 runs 14 residues. CDR3 region: CAISIAGPAGGYTF. Here the CDR3 DNA reads TGTGCCATCAGTATTGCGGGTCCCGCCGGCGGCTACACCTTC.

V and J are TRBV6-6 and TRBJ1-2; TRBD1 matches at 11 bases. J lost 8 bases, V lost 8 bases, and 7 bases had no gene match. Germline CDR1 and CDR2: MNHNY and SVGAGI (reference sequence). This CDR3 region has 13 residues. The CDR3 DNA sequence: TGTGCCAGCCGCCCGGACAGGGGGCAGGGCTACACCTTC. Protein: CASRPDRGQGYTF.

The CDR3 sequence: CASSLDTVAKNIQYF. The CDR3 bases are TGCGCCAGCAGCTTGGATACGGTAGCCAAAAACATTCAGTACTTC. The chain links TRBV5-1 to TRBJ2-4; D uncertain. The CDR3 runs to 15 residues. CDR1 is SGHRS, CDR2 YFSETQ, per germline. V was trimmed by 0 bases and J by 0 bases, leaving 7 bases between them. The complete variable domain, with remaining parts taken from reference TRBV5-1 and TRBJ2-4, reads KAGVTQTPRYLIKTRGQQVTLSCSPISGHRSVSWYQQTPGQGLQFLFEYFSETQRNKGNFPGRFSGRQFSNSRSEMNVSTLELGDSALYLCASSLDTVAKNIQYFGAGTRLSVL.

This clone was picked up one time. The rearrangement uses TRBV9 and TRBJ2-5, with D tentatively TRBD2 (5 bases). CDR3 size: 16 residues. Trimming removed 0 bases from V and 5 bases from J, with 17 bases in between. CDR1 SGDLS and CDR2 YYNGEE come from the germline V gene. The CDR3 sequence: CASSVGSGRVVETQYF. CDR3 DNA: TGTGCCAGCAGCGTAGGATCGGGGAGAGTCGTGGAGACCCAGTACTTC. Drawing the rest from reference TRBV9 and TRBJ2-5, the complete variable domain is DSGVTQTPKHLITATGQRVTLRCSPRSGDLSVYWYQQSLDQGLQFLIQYYNGEERAKGNILERFSAQQFPDLHSELNLSSLELGDSALYFCASSVGSGRVVETQYFGPGTRLLVL.